The text below deals with one T cell receptor (beta chain). The antigen remains unidentified. PCR used 60 Vbeta primers and 13 Jbeta primers. Assay: immunoSEQ multiplex PCR; the TCRdb copy retains only in-frame clones and omits some. The sample has 160,000 or so clones; 60% to 80% are singletons. The sample comes from a study of cytomegalovirus exposure and HLA in healthy donors. Study results and limitations: Presence/absence analysis assumed near-uniform sequencing depth across donors.

The clonotype originates from a male donor in good health and CMV-seronegative. Source material: PBMCs.

The CDR3 coding sequence is TGCGCCAGCAGCCAAGACGGCAGGGAGGGGTACGAGCAGTACTTC. Translating gives CASSQDGREGYEQYF. V gene TRBV4-1 combines with J gene TRBJ2-5; TRBD2 matches 7 bases. The closer fit of TRBJ2-7 to the DNA end suggests the J call may be wrong. This CDR3 is 15 amino acids long. Germline V CDR1 and CDR2: MGHRA, YSYEKL.